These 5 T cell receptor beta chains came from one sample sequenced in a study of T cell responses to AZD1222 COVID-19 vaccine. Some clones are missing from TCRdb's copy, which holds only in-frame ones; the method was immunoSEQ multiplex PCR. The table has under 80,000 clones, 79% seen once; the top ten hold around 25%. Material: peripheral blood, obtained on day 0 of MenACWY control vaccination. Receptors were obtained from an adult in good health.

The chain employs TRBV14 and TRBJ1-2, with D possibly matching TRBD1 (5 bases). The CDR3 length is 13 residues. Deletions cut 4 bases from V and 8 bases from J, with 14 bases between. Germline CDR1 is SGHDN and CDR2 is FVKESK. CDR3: CASSLGAARGYTF. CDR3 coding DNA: TGTGCCAGCAGCCTAGGGGCAGCGAGAGGCTACACCTTC.

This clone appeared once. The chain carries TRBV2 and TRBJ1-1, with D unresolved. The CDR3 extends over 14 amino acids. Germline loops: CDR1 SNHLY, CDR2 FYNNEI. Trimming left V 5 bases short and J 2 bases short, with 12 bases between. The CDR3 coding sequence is TGTGCCAGCAGTACGGTGTCAGTAAACACTGAAGCTTTCTTT. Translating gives CASSTVSVNTEAFF. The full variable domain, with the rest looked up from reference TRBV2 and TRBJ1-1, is EPEVTQTPSHQVTQMGQEVILRCVPISNHLYFYWYRQILGQKVEFLVSFYNNEISEKSEIFDDQFSVERPDGSNFTLKIRSTKLEDSAMYFCASSTVSVNTEAFFGQGTRLTVV.

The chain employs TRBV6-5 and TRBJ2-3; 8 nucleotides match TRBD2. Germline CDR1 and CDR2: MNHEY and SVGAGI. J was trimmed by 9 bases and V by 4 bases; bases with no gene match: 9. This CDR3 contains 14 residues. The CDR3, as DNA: TGTGCCAGCAGTTCCGGGGGGGTATTACGCACGCAGTATTTT. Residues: CASSSGGVLRTQYF.

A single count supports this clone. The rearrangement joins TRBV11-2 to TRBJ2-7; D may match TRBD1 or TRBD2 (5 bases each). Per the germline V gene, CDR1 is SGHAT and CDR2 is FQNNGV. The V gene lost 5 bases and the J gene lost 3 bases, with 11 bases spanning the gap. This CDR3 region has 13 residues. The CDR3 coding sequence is TGTGCCAGCAGCCGGGGACGGAACTACGAGCAGTACTTC. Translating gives CASSRGRNYEQYF.

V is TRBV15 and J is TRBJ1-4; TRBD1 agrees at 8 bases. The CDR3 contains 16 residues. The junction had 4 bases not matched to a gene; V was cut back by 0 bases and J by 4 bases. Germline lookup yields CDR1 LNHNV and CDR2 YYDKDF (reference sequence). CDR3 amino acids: CATSREAGQGNEKLFF. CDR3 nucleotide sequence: TGTGCCACCAGCAGAGAGGCCGGACAGGGTAATGAAAAACTGTTTTTT.